Listed below are T cell receptor beta chains from one sample, sequenced in a study of cytomegalovirus exposure and HLA in healthy donors. Using immunoSEQ multiplex PCR, the repertoire was profiled, and TCRdb retains in-frame clones only, with some absent. The table has around 65,000 clones, 62% seen once. The sample taken for sequencing was PBMCs. The receptors here all came from a man aged 25 to 40 in good health and CMV-seronegative. Each CDR3 is given without its conserved first and last residue.

TRBV15 | ATSRERRSRSRDRGISGNTIY
TRBV2 | ASSGEARHLSGANVLT
TRBV4-2 | ASSRTGTEGYEQY
TRBV30 | AWRGQGGTEAF
TRBV4-2 | ASSQEWASGGGTQETQY
TRBV30 | AWGQGWTQPQH
TRBV4-1 | ASSQDRDSKADTQY
TRBV6-5 | ASSLSGYNEQF
TRBV5-1 | ASSFASASNEQF
TRBV6-5 | ASSSGGRGGNQPQH
TRBV6-4 | ASSAAGAYGYT
TRBV7-6 | ASSHPGVPQY
TRBV6-1 | ASSKTTGRDQPQH
TRBV5-4 | ASSLRRGAMELF
TRBV5-8 | ASSFSYGTITDTQY
TRBV2 | ASSAGTANSGNTIY
TRBV30 | AWSNDRDGVEAF
TRBV9 | ASSVASGTEAF
TRBV6-5 | ASSYSTGGGYGYT
TRBV7-2 | ASSFTYNEQF
TRBV28 | ASTLVGSLSYEQY
TRBV7-2 | ASSLEGRQGVWEKLF
TRBV14 | ASSRNRVGGELF
TRBV30 | AWSVTGSTEAF